This T cell receptor (beta chain) was recorded in a study of early T cells in non-severe SARS-CoV-2 infection (dated by TCRdb to the early 2020s). Context from the whole study: Bulk RNA from unsorted whole blood was used for TCR sequencing, so alpha and beta chains could not be paired. Broad study findings and their caveats: VDJdb matching was skewed toward anti-spike CD8 responses, so virus-specific expansions were likely underestimated and private and CD4 specificities were missed.

Comments on this clonotype: Its antigen target is currently unknown. The record has no base qualities; no much larger clone is one base away.

This was a case-control study nested in a cohort of healthcare workers in London, UK, who had nasopharyngeal swab PCR tests and blood samples taken every week. Healthcare workers were recruited between 23 and 31 March 2020, during the week of the UK lockdown, and were followed weekly for up to roughly 15 weeks. Libraries were constructed by 5' RACE. The instrument given in TCRdb is NextSeq 500. To correct for sequencing error and PCR bias, the TCR library protocol tagged individual cDNA molecules with unique molecular identifiers. TCR alpha and beta chains were both sequenced, and the abundances of alpha and beta sequences in each sample were closely correlated with each other. Concerning the study's data processing: Decombinator V4 was used to annotate the V gene, J gene and CDR3 of the TCR sequences. TCRs were defined as expanded if a significant change between any two time points was detected under a Poisson model with p below 0.0001. TCR abundances were normalised to the total number of TCRs sequenced per sample and were expressed as counts per million. MAIT TCRs were defined by TRAV1-2 paired with TRAJ12, TRAJ20 or TRAJ33, and iNKT TCRs by TRAV10 paired with TRAJ18. VDJdb, accessed 1 November 2021, was searched for CMV, EBV and SARS-CoV-2 annotated TCRs, with TCRs annotated for multiple antigens excluded. Through fastp at Q25 and MiXCR, TCRdb rebuilt clones from the public reads, retaining in-frame beta chains. Each entry merges the rows of one CDR3 protein and shows their most common DNA and genes. TCRdb's processing, not the authors', yielded these V and J calls. In all, the sample holds roughly 70,000 distinct CDR3 sequences, and roughly an eighth of those were seen once. The top ten constitute roughly 8.3% of the sample.

In the germline V gene, CDR1 corresponds to MDHEN and CDR2 to SYDVKM. Spanning cysteine to phenylalanine, the CDR3 consists of 16 amino acids. The sequence is cut down to CDR3 DNA, 48 bases in frame from base 1. The junction carries 22 bases between V and J, which are trimmed by 10 bases and 3 bases respectively. The chain employs TRBV28 and TRBJ1-5; tentative D gene TRBD1, with 6 bases matching. The sequence derives from an adult who was a healthcare worker with PCR-confirmed SARS-CoV-2 infection or an uninfected control (not recorded which). The sample was whole blood. The CDR3 loop reads CATKSSPGVLNQPQHF. The nucleotide sequence is given as TGTGCCACCAAGTCTTCCCCAGGGGTTCTCAATCAGCCCCAGCATTTT.